One T cell receptor (beta chain) is described in this entry. V was pared by 5 bases and J by 3 bases, with 11 bases between. CDR3 length equals 13 residues. The data belong to a study of response to subunit inactivated influenza vaccine. TCRdb ran MiXCR on the RT-PCR reads and lists one entry per CDR3 protein. The sample contains just under 550,000 distinct CDR3 sequences, roughly a quarter of which appear only once. This sample was also put to use in a study of T cells expressing NK-cell markers. As that report states: The cDNA for TCR beta came from 5'RACE template switching with UMIs. The eight sequenced donors comprised seven who were HCMV-seropositive and one who was seronegative. About 6 donors had dominant NKG2C+ clonotypes that comprised about 1.0-7.0% of their CD8+ T cells. Similarly, these clonotypes led the CD3+CD56-NKG2C+ fraction as well in several donors.

This receptor was obtained from a man aged 50-60 years who received an inactivated influenza vaccine. This rearrangement joins TRBV12-3 or TRBV12-4 to TRBJ2-7, with unresolved D. The sample consisted of CD4+ T cells sorted from PBMCs, taken approximately 12 days after vaccination. Here the CDR3 DNA reads TGTGCCAGCAGTCCCCACGGTGTCTACGAGCAGTACTTC. Protein: CASSPHGVYEQYF.